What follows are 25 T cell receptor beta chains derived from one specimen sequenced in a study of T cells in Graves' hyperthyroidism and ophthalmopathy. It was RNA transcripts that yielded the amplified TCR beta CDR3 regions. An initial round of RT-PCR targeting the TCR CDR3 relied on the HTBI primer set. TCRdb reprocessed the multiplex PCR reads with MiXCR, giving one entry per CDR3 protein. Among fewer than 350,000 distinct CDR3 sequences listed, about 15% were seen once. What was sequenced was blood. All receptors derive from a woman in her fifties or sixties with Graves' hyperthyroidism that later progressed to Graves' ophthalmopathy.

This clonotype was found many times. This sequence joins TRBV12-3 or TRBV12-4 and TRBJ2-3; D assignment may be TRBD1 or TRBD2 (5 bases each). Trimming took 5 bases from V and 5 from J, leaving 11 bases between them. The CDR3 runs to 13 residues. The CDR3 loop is CASSPGGRDTQYF. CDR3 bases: TGTGCCAGCAGTCCTGGGGGAAGAGATACGCAGTATTTT.

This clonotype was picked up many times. The CDR3 DNA follows: TGTGCCACTCTCGAGGGGCTATCGAACACTGAAGCTTTCTTT. Amino acids: CATLEGLSNTEAFF. The chain combines TRBV18 with TRBJ1-1; possibly TRBD1 for D (5 bases). The CDR3 has 14 residues. Germline CDR1 reads KGHSH; CDR2 reads LQKENI. The germline V and J ends were trimmed by 10 bases and 1 base, with 16 bases remaining between them.

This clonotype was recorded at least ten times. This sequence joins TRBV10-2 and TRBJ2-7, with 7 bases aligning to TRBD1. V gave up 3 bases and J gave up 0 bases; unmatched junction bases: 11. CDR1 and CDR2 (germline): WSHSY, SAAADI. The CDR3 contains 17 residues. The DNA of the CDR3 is TGCGCCAGCAGTGAAGCTGGTATCGGGACAGACTCCTACGAGCAGTACTTC. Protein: CASSEAGIGTDSYEQYF.

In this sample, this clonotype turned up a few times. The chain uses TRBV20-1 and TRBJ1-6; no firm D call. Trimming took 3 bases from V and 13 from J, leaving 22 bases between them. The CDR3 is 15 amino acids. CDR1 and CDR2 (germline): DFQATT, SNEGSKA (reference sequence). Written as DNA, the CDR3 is TGCAGTGCTAGCGGGGAGTCAGCCCAGTCCCTTCCCCTCCACTTT. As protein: CSASGESAQSLPLHF.

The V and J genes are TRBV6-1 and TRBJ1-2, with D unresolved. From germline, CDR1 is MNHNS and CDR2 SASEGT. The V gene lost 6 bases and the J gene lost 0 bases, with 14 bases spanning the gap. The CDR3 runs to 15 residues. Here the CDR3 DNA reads TGTGCCAGCAGACCTAGGCCCCGTTCTAACTATGGCTACACCTTC. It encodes CASRPRPRSNYGYTF.

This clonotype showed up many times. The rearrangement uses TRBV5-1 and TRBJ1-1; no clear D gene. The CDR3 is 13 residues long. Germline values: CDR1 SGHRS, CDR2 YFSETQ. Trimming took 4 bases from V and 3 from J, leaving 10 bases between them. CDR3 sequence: CASSPHLDTEAFF. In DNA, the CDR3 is TGCGCCAGCAGCCCCCACTTAGACACTGAAGCTTTCTTT.

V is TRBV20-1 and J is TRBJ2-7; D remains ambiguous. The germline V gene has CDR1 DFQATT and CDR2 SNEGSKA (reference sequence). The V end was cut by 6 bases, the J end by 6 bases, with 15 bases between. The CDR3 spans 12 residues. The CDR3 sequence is CSAKFHRLEQYF. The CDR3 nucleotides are TGCAGTGCCAAATTCCATCGGCTCGAGCAGTACTTC.

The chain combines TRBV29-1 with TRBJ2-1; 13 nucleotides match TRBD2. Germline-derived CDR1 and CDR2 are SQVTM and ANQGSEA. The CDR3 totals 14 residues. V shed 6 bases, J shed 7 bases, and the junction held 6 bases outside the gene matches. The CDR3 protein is CSVSGLAGENEQFF. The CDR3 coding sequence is TGCAGCGTATCCGGACTAGCGGGAGAAAATGAGCAGTTCTTC.

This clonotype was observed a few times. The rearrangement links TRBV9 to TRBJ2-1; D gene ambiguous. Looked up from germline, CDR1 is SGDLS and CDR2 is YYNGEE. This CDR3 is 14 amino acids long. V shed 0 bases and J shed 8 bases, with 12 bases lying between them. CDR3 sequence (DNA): TGTGCCAGCAGCGTAGGTTCCAGGTACGATGAGCAGTTCTTC. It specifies CASSVGSRYDEQFF.

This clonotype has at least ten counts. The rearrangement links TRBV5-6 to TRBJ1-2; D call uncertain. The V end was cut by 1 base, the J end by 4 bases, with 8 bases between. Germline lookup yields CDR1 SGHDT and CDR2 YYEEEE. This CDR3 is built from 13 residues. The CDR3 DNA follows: TGTGCCAGCAGCTTGAGGGTTCTCTATGGCTACACCTTC. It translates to CASSLRVLYGYTF.

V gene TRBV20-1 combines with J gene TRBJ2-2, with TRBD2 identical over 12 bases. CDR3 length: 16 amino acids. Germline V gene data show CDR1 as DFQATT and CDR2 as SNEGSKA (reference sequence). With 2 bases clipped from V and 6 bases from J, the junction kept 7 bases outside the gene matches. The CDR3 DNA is TGCAGTGCTAGACCGCGGACTAGCGGGATGGCCGGGGAGCTGTTTTTT. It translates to CSARPRTSGMAGELFF.

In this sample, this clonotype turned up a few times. CDR3: CASRQTGGNTEAFF. In nucleotides, the CDR3 is TGTGCCAGCAGGCAAACAGGGGGGAACACTGAAGCTTTCTTT. V and J are TRBV13 and TRBJ1-1; TRBD1 agrees at 8 bases. Per germline, CDR1 PRHDT and CDR2 FYEKMQ (reference sequence). With V trimmed by 6 bases and J by 1 base, 4 bases remained unmatched. The CDR3 is 14 residues long. The whole variable domain, remainder taken from reference TRBV13 and TRBJ1-1, is AAGVIQSPRHLIKEKRETATLKCYPIPRHDTVYWYQQGPGQDPQFLISFYEKMQSDKGSIPDRFSAQQFSDYHSELNMSSLELGDSALYFCASRQTGGNTEAFFGQGTRLTVV.

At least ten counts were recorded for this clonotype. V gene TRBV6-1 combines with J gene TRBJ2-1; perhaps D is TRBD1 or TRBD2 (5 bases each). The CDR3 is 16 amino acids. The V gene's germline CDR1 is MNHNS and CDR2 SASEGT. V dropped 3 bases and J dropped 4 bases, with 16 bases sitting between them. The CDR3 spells CASSEQGDLGYNEQFF. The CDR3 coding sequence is TGTGCCAGCAGTGAGCAAGGGGACCTGGGGTACAATGAGCAGTTCTTC.

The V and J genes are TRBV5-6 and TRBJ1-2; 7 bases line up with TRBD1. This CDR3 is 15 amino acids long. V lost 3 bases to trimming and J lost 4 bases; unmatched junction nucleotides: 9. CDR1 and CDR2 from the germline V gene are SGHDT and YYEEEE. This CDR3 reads CASSSPGQEVYGYTF. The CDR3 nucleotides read TGTGCCAGCAGCTCCCCCGGACAGGAGGTCTATGGCTACACCTTC.

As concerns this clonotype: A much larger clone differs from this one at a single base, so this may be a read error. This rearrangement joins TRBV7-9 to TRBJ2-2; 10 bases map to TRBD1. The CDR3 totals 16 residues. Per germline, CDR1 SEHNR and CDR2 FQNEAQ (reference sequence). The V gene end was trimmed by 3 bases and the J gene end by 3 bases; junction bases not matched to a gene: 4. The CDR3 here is CASSFDRGQDTGELFF. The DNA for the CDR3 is TGTGCCAGCAGCTTCGACAGGGGGCAGGACACCGGGGAGCTGTTTTTT.

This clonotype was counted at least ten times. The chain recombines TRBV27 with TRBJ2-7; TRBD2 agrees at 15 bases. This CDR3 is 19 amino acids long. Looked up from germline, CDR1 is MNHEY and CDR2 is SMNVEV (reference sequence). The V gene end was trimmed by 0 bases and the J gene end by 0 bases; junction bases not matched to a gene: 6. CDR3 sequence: CASSLSGLAGGGVSYEQYF. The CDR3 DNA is TGTGCCAGCAGTTTATCGGGACTAGCGGGAGGAGGGGTCTCCTACGAGCAGTACTTC.

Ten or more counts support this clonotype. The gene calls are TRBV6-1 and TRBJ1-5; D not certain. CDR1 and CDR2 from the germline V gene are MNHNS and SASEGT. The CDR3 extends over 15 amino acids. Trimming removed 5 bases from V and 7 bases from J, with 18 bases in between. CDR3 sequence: CASSYFGEPHQPQHF. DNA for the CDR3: TGTGCCAGCAGTTATTTTGGCGAACCCCACCAGCCCCAGCATTTT.

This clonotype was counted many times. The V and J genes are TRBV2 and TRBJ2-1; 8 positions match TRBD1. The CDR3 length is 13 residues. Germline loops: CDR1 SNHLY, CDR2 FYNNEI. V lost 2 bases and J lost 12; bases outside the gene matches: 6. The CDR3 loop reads CASSESTQGAQFF. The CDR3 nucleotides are TGTGCCAGCAGTGAATCTACCCAGGGGGCGCAGTTCTTC.

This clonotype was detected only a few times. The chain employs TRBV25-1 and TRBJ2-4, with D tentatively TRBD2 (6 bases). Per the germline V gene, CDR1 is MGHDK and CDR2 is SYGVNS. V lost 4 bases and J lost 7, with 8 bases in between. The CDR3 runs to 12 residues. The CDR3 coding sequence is TGTGCCAGCAGTGGTGGGAGGAACATTCAGTACTTC. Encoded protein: CASSGGRNIQYF.

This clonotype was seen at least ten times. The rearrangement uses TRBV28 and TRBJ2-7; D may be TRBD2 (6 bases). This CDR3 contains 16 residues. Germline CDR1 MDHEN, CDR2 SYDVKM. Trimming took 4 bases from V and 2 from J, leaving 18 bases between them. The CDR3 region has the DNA TGTGCCAGCAGTTCGGTTCCCGGAGGGGACCCCTACGAGCAGTACTTC. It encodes CASSSVPGGDPYEQYF.

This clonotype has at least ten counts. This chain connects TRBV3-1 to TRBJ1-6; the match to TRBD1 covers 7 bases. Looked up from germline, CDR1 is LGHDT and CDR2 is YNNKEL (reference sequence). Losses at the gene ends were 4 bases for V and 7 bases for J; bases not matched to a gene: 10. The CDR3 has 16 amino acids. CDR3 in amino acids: CASSLYRQGGNSPLHF. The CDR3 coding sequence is TGTGCCAGCAGCCTCTATAGACAGGGAGGGAATTCACCCCTCCACTTT.

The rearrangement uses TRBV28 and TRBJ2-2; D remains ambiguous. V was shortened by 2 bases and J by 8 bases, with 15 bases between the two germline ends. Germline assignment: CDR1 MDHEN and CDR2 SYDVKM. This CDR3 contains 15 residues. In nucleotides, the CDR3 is TGTGCCAGCAGTTTAAGACTCAATGACCGTGGGGAGCTGTTTTTT. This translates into CASSLRLNDRGELFF.

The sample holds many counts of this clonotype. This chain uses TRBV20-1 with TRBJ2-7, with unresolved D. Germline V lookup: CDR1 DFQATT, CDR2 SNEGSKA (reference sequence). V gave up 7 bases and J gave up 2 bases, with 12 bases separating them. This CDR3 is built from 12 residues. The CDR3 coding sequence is TGCAGTGGGGTCCGGCTAGCCTACGAGCAGTACTTC. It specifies CSGVRLAYEQYF.

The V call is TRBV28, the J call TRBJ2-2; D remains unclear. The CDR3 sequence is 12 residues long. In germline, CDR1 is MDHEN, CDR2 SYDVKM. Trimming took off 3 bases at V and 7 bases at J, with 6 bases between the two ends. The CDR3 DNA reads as TGTGCCAGCAGTTTTTATGGCGGGGAGCTGTTTTTT. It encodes CASSFYGGELFF.

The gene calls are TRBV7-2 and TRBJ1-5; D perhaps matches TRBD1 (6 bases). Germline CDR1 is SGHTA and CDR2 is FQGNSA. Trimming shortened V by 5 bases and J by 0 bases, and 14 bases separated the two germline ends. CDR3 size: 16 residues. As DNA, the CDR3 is TGTGCCAGCAGCGCCAACAGGGTTGGTAGCAATCAGCCCCAGCATTTT. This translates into CASSANRVGSNQPQHF. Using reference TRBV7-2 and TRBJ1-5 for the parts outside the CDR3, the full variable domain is GAGVSQSPSNKVTEKGKDVELRCDPISGHTALYWYRQSLGQGLEFLIYFQGNSAPDKSGLPSDRFSAERTGGSVSTLTIQRTQQEDSAVYLCASSANRVGSNQPQHFGDGTRLSIL.